This entry describes one T cell receptor (beta chain). This specimen belongs to a study of cytomegalovirus exposure and HLA in healthy donors. The CDR3 runs 15 residues. Trimming took 3 bases from V and 1 from J, leaving 12 bases between them. CDR1 is KGHSH and CDR2 is LQKENI in the germline V gene. The PCR contained 60 Vbeta and 13 Jbeta primers. TCRdb's copy holds only in-frame clones and misses some; the assay was immunoSEQ multiplex PCR. The table shows some 180,000 clones, with 65% to 80% occurring only once. The sequence came from a woman in her thirties in good health and CMV-seropositive. The sequenced material came from PBMCs. The chain employs TRBV18 and TRBJ1-1; the D gene is possibly TRBD1 (6 bases). In DNA form, the CDR3 reads TGTGCCAGCTCACCCACGGACAGCCCGAACACTGAAGCTTTCTTT. Amino acids: CASSPTDSPNTEAFF.